This TCR beta chain was recovered during a study of blood T cell repertoires in COVID-19. Study at large: Acute and convalescent COVID-19 samples came from the United States, Italy and Spain. From T cells, B-cell-depleted T cells, or PBMCs came the material, which was cDNA or gDNA.

Original methodology: The authors estimated nucleated cell counts from reference gene primer amplification. Sequencing was performed with immunoSEQ multiplex PCR; in TCRdb, only in-frame clones are kept and a portion is missing. V and J calls and clone size follow that table, whereas D and trimming were derived from the DNA. The sample contains about 99,000 clones, roughly 90% of which appear only once. CDR3 length equals 16 residues. V lost 3 bases and J lost 3; bases outside the gene matches: 6. Germline loops: CDR1 LNHDA, CDR2 SQIVND (reference sequence). This sequence was found in a woman at least 80 years old in a cohort sampled during active COVID-19. Sequencing used peripheral blood. This chain joins TRBV19 and TRBJ2-1, with TRBD2 matching over 9 bases. CDR3 sequence (DNA): TGTGCCAGTAGTATTCTACCTAGCGGGGACTACAATGAGCAGTTCTTC. It encodes CASSILPSGDYNEQFF.